The rows below give T cell receptor beta chains drawn from one sample of a study of shared clonotypes between healthy human individuals. The data were produced by immunoSEQ multiplex PCR, yet TCRdb's version contains in-frame clones alone and is incomplete. The data contain roughly 650,000 clones, approximately 97% of them singletons. The sample taken for sequencing was naive CD4+ T cells sorted from blood. Receptors were obtained from a woman aged 25 to 45 in good health. Each CDR3 is given with its conserved first and last residue. Fields, in order: CDR3 protein, CDR3 DNA, clone size, D gene, V gene, J gene. A D gene is named only where the DNA matches it firmly. The size field is filled for only some rows; it gives once, few, many or a size class.

CASSPRDSGTDTQYF	TGCGCCAGCAGCCCACGGGACTCCGGCACAGATACGCAGTATTTT	.	.	TRBV4-1	TRBJ2-3
CASSSSGTGVWVSSNQPQHF	TGTGCCAGCAGTTCATCCGGGACAGGGGTGTGGGTTTCGAGCAATCAGCCCCAGCATTTT	.	TRBD1	TRBV28	TRBJ1-5
CASSSSGRAGETQYF	TGCGCCAGCAGCTCGAGCGGGAGGGCCGGAGAGACCCAGTACTTC	.	TRBD2	TRBV5-1	TRBJ2-5
CASSEPGLGTYEQYF	TGTGCCAGCAGCGAACCGGGACTAGGTACCTACGAGCAGTACTTC	.	TRBD2	TRBV5-5	TRBJ2-7
CASRQLVRTNQETQYF	TGTGCCAGCAGGCAATTAGTGAGGACAAATCAAGAGACCCAGTACTTC	once	.	TRBV7-8	TRBJ2-5
CASRSPPQPQHF	TGTGCCAGCAGGTCCCCGCCCCAGCCCCAGCATTTT	.	.	TRBV28	TRBJ1-5
CAISGTDSYNEQFF	TGTGCCATCAGCGGGACAGACTCCTACAATGAGCAGTTCTTC	.	TRBD1	TRBV10-3	TRBJ2-1
CASSRLAGSPQSSYNEQFF	TGTGCCAGCAGCCGACTAGCGGGTAGCCCCCAAAGCTCCTACAATGAGCAGTTCTTC	.	TRBD2	TRBV7-6	TRBJ2-1
CASRLDGFSTDTQYF	TGCGCCAGCAGGTTGGACGGATTTAGCACAGATACGCAGTATTTT	.	.	TRBV5-1	TRBJ2-3
CASRKLTGDNSPLHF	TGTGCCAGCAGAAAGTTGACAGGGGATAATTCACCCCTCCACTTT	.	TRBD1	TRBV28	TRBJ1-6
CASLRLGNSPLHF	TGTGCCAGCCTCCGCCTGGGTAATTCACCCCTCCACTTT	.	.	TRBV2	TRBJ1-6
CASSTASGQETQYF	TGTGCCAGCAGTACGGCTAGCGGGCAAGAGACCCAGTACTTC	.	TRBD2	TRBV6-1	TRBJ2-5
CASGDAGPNNEQFF	TGCGCCAGTGGCGATGCGGGACCTAACAATGAGCAGTTCTTC	.	.	TRBV5-1	TRBJ2-1
CASSFMRNYEQYF	TGTGCCAGCAGTTTTATGCGAAACTACGAGCAGTACTTC	.	.	TRBV28	TRBJ2-7
CASSITERAEQFF	TGTGCCAGTAGTATAACGGAGAGAGCTGAGCAGTTCTTC	.	.	TRBV19	TRBJ2-1
CASSRGGHSSGNTIYF	TGTGCCAGTAGTAGAGGGGGACATAGCTCTGGAAACACCATATATTTT	.	.	TRBV19	TRBJ1-3
CASSLQEESEAFF	TGTGCCAGCAGCTTACAGGAAGAGTCGGAAGCTTTCTTT	.	.	TRBV7-9	TRBJ1-1
CASSQADLAVLVVVGTDTQYF	TGCGCCAGCAGCCAAGCGGATCTAGCGGTACTTGTTGTTGTCGGCACAGATACGCAGTATTTT	.	TRBD2	TRBV4-1	TRBJ2-3
CASSPGTGGETQYF	TGTGCCAGCAGTCCCGGGACAGGGGGCGAGACCCAGTACTTC	.	TRBD1	TRBV6-5	TRBJ2-5
CSVDEDTDAKNIQYF	TGCAGCGTTGACGAAGACACTGATGCCAAAAACATTCAGTACTTC	.	.	TRBV29-1	TRBJ2-4
CASSIMGDSSYEQYF	TGTGCCAGTAGTATAATGGGTGACAGCTCCTACGAGCAGTACTTC	.	.	TRBV19	TRBJ2-7
CASSVGLAGSTDTQYF	TGCGCCAGCAGCGTTGGACTAGCGGGTTCCACAGATACGCAGTATTTT	.	TRBD2	TRBV5-1	TRBJ2-3
CASSIHGDTQYF	TGTGCCAGTAGTATCCACGGAGATACGCAGTATTTT	.	.	TRBV19	TRBJ2-3
CASTPRESLTREQYF	TGTGCCAGCACCCCCCGGGAATCCCTCACTCGCGAGCAGTACTTC	.	.	TRBV7-2	TRBJ2-7
CASSTGLAGDEQFF	TGTGCCAGCAGCACCGGACTAGCGGGAGATGAGCAGTTCTTC	once	TRBD2	TRBV5-4	TRBJ2-1
CASSQRNQPQHF	TGTGCCAGCTCACAGAGAAACCAGCCCCAGCATTTT	.	.	TRBV18	TRBJ1-5
CASSKALQNTGELFF	TGTGCCAGTAGTAAAGCTTTGCAGAACACCGGGGAGCTGTTTTTT	.	.	TRBV19	TRBJ2-2
CASSVGQGAGELFF	TGTGCCAGCAGCGTAGGACAGGGAGCCGGGGAGCTGTTTTTT	.	TRBD1	TRBV9	TRBJ2-2
CASSLAGSSNQPQHF	TGCGCCAGCAGCTTGGCCGGGAGTAGCAATCAGCCCCAGCATTTT	.	.	TRBV5-1	TRBJ1-5
CASSEPGAHLGGYTF	TGTGCCAGCAGTGAACCGGGGGCGCATCTTGGTGGCTACACCTTC	.	.	TRBV6-4	TRBJ1-2
CASSVQGMNTEAFF	TGTGCCAGCAGCGTCCAGGGGATGAACACTGAAGCTTTCTTT	.	.	TRBV9	TRBJ1-1
CASSYSSNSNQPQHF	TGTGCCAGCAGTTACTCCAGTAATAGCAATCAGCCCCAGCATTTT	.	.	TRBV6-6	TRBJ1-5
CASSHALKLGYNEQFF	TGTGCCAGCAGCCACGCATTAAAACTGGGATACAATGAGCAGTTCTTC	.	.	TRBV5-6	TRBJ2-1